The entry that follows covers one T cell receptor beta chain sequence. Its antigen is undetermined. This entry belongs to a study of T cell clonotyping in hematopoietic cell transplantation. Overall study results and limits: Pathologically expanded recipient clonotypes increased progressively from day 30 to day 180 as diversity fell. Few recipient clonotypes overlapped donors; over 97% were de novo at given depth.

The data were produced by immunoSEQ multiplex PCR, yet TCRdb's version contains in-frame clones alone and is incomplete. The sample shows 65,000 to 80,000 clones, 90% to 97% of them seen only once. CDR3 length equals 14 residues. Germline V CDR1 and CDR2: SGHAT, FQNNGV. Trimming took 5 bases from V and 2 from J, leaving 13 bases between them. Time point in this sample: recipient sample about 28 days before transplant, after cytoreduction. J is TRBJ2-7 and V is TRBV11-2, with D possibly called TRBD1 or TRBD2 (5 bases each). The receptor was isolated from a woman aged 45-59 years with acute myeloid leukemia. Some clones in this sample may be carry-over from other donors' samples. The sample here was peripheral blood mononuclear cells, taken before stem cell transplant. The CDR3 nucleotides are TGTGCCAGCAGCCTCTCGGGACGAACCTACGAGCAGTACTTC. Its protein product is CASSLSGRTYEQYF.